This record concerns one T cell receptor (beta chain) sequence. Its cognate antigen is unknown. Sequencing used immunoSEQ multiplex PCR; TCRdb keeps in-frame clones, though not all of them. This sample has around 140,000 clones; roughly 86% occur once, and the top ten carry under 7%. The sample originates from a study of T cell responses to AZD1222 COVID-19 vaccine. Study-level findings and limits: Increased Spike-specific TCR breadth and depth were observed after two AZD1222 doses. There were mostly white British donors and more females than males, and clonal diversity was possibly underestimated. Reportedly, nearly half the spike-specific TCRs target unmutated variant regions. Spike as a whole was targeted by vaccine-associated CD4 TCRs, dominant at 160-218 and 743-854.

The TCR sequence derives from an adult who received the MenACWY meningococcal vaccine as a control. The specimen comprised peripheral blood, sampled 28 days after the second dose of the MenACWY control vaccine.

The CDR3 coding sequence is TGTGCCAGCACTCGGACAGGGTATGAAGCTTTCTTT. Translation gives CASTRTGYEAFF. The J gene is TRBJ1-1, the V gene TRBV12-3 or TRBV12-4; TRBD1 matches 8 bases. V shed 7 bases and J 7 bases; nucleotides not matched to a gene: 5. The CDR3 is made up of 12 amino acids.